This T cell receptor beta chain was retrieved from a study of T cell responses to AZD1222 COVID-19 vaccine. Study findings and constraints: Targeting of unmutated variant regions was reportedly seen in nearly half of spike-specific TCRs. Spike was spanned by vaccine-associated CD4 TCRs, with dominance at 160-218 and 743-854.

In the case of this clone: Its target is unknown.

Measured with immunoSEQ multiplex PCR; TCRdb has only the in-frame clones, and not every one. The table records about 200,000 clones, approximately 93% of them present only once. Deletions cut 5 bases from V and 6 bases from J, with 17 bases between. CDR1 is SGHTA, CDR2 FQGNSA, per germline. The CDR3 spans 15 residues. This TCR was recovered from an adult who received the AZD1222 COVID-19 vaccine. The chain couples TRBV7-2 to TRBJ1-5, with D possibly TRBD1 on 6 matching bases. Sequencing was performed on peripheral blood, taken 28 days after the second AZD1222 dose. CDR3 coding DNA: TGTGCCAGCAGCCCCCACGGGGGGCAGAGTCAGCCCCAGCATTTT. It is translated as CASSPHGGQSQPQHF. The full variable domain, in which reference TRBV7-2 and TRBJ1-5 provide the parts outside the CDR3, is GAGVSQSPSNKVTEKGKDVELRCDPISGHTALYWYRQSLGQGLEFLIYFQGNSAPDKSGLPSDRFSAERTGGSVSTLTIQRTQQEDSAVYLCASSPHGGQSQPQHFGDGTRLSIL.